These 22 T cell receptor beta chains share one sample of origin, sequenced in a study of radiation and T cells in renal cell carcinoma. Here immunoSEQ multiplex PCR was the method, and the copy in TCRdb shows in-frame clones only, minus some. The sample has 140,000 to 150,000 clones, less than 90% seen once. Described time point: baseline pretreatment blood. Treatment in this sample: 15 Gy SBRT to primary tumor, nephrectomy 4 weeks later. The material was blood, obtained from a patient whose treatment included radiotherapy and nephrectomy. These receptors were obtained from a woman in her 70s with renal cell carcinoma.

The gene calls are TRBV7-9 and TRBJ1-1; weak D call: TRBD1 (6 bases). This CDR3 spans 16 amino acids. The V and J ends lost 5 bases and 1 base respectively, with 17 bases between them. The germline CDR1 and CDR2 sequences are SEHNR and FQNEAQ (reference sequence). CDR3 loop: CASSRMAGDRNTEAFF. DNA of the CDR3: TGTGCCAGCAGCCGGATGGCAGGGGATAGGAACACTGAAGCTTTCTTT.

CDR3 amino acids: CASSRSGTGNPGANVLTF. The CDR3 DNA follows: TGTGCCAGCAGCCGATCCGGGACAGGTAATCCTGGGGCCAACGTCCTGACTTTC. The chain combines TRBV5-4 with TRBJ2-6, with 8 bases identical to TRBD1. Per germline, CDR1 SGHNT and CDR2 YYREEE (reference sequence). Unmatched junction bases numbered 11, after V lost 4 bases and J lost 2 bases. The CDR3 spans 18 residues.

This chain connects TRBV4-2 to TRBJ2-7; tentative D call: TRBD1 (6 bases). Per the germline V gene, CDR1 is LGHNA and CDR2 is YNFKEQ. This CDR3 contains 12 residues. Trimming took off 0 bases at V and 6 bases at J, with 6 bases between the two ends. CDR3 bases: TGTGCCAGCAGCCAAGAAGGGGGCGAGCAGTACTTC. It specifies CASSQEGGEQYF.

The rearrangement joins TRBV6-1 to TRBJ2-1; D is ambiguous. Germline assignment: CDR1 MNHNS and CDR2 SASEGT. V shed 2 bases and J shed 5 bases, with 13 bases lying between them. CDR3 size: 15 residues. The CDR3 loop is CASSEPRVGNNEQFF. The CDR3 DNA is TGTGCCAGCAGTGAACCTAGGGTGGGGAACAATGAGCAGTTCTTC.

V is TRBV19 and J is TRBJ2-6; TRBD1 agrees at 12 bases. The V gene end was trimmed by 5 bases and the J gene end by 1 base; junction bases not matched to a gene: 6. Germline V gives CDR1 LNHDA, CDR2 SQIVND (reference sequence). CDR3 size: 18 residues. CDR3 sequence reads: CASSPPGQGASGANVLTF. In DNA, the CDR3 is TGTGCCAGTAGTCCACCGGGACAGGGGGCATCTGGGGCCAACGTCCTGACTTTC.

The gene calls are TRBV5-1 and TRBJ1-2; 12 nucleotides line up with TRBD1. The germline V gene has CDR1 SGHRS and CDR2 YFSETQ. V trimming: 4 bases; J trimming: 4 bases; junction bases outside the gene matches: 11. The CDR3 is made up of 17 amino acids. The CDR3, as DNA: TGCGCCAGCAGCCGTACTTCCGGGACAGGGGGCGTCTATGGCTACACCTTC. Its translation: CASSRTSGTGGVYGYTF.

The gene calls are TRBV10-2 and TRBJ1-1; D may be TRBD1 (6 bases). V dropped 0 bases and J dropped 0 bases, with 11 bases sitting between them. The length of the CDR3 is 16 residues. CDR1 and CDR2 from the germline V gene are WSHSY and SAAADI. CDR3 nucleotides: TGCGCCAGCAGTGAGTCTGGGGGCTCCCTGAACACTGAAGCTTTCTTT. It codes for CASSESGGSLNTEAFF.

The rearrangement uses TRBV28 and TRBJ2-7; D not certain. Trimming pared 2 bases from V and 0 bases from J, leaving 8 bases between. This CDR3 spans 14 amino acids. Germline CDR1 is MDHEN and CDR2 is SYDVKM. CDR3 region: CASSLRPSSYEQYF. Written as DNA, the CDR3 is TGTGCCAGCAGTTTAAGACCGAGCTCCTACGAGCAGTACTTC.

The rearrangement joins TRBV7-2 to TRBJ2-1; no definite D call. The V end was cut by 0 bases, the J end by 0 bases, with 6 bases between. Germline V gives CDR1 SGHTA, CDR2 FQGNSA. This CDR3 is 15 amino acids long. The CDR3 sequence: CASSLAPISYNEQFF. CDR3 nucleotides: TGTGCCAGCAGCTTAGCGCCCATCTCCTACAATGAGCAGTTCTTC.

The gene calls are TRBV6-6 and TRBJ1-1; D is undetermined. The germline CDR1 and CDR2 sequences are MNHNY and SVGAGI (reference sequence). The CDR3 spans 15 residues. Trimming pared 6 bases from V and 4 bases from J, leaving 18 bases between. The CDR3 sequence is CASRHLERWSTEAFF. CDR3 nucleotide sequence: TGTGCCAGCAGGCATTTAGAGAGGTGGTCCACTGAAGCTTTCTTT.

The V call is TRBV5-1, the J call TRBJ1-2; TRBD1 matches 8 bases. In germline, CDR1 is SGHRS, CDR2 YFSETQ. V shed 4 bases and J 3 bases; nucleotides not matched to a gene: 11. This CDR3 region has 16 residues. CDR3 amino acids: CASSQGAGQDYYGYTF. The CDR3 region has the DNA TGCGCCAGCAGCCAGGGTGCGGGACAGGACTACTATGGCTACACCTTC.

The chain uses TRBV18 and TRBJ2-6; the D is unclear. This CDR3 comprises 16 residues. The germline CDR1 and CDR2 sequences are KGHSH and LQKENI. Trimming took off 2 bases at V and 0 bases at J, with 8 bases between the two ends. The CDR3 bases are TGTGCCAGCTCACCAGGTCCAGTCTCTGGGGCCAACGTCCTGACTTTC. It yields the protein CASSPGPVSGANVLTF.

The chain is built from TRBV6-5 and TRBJ1-6, with D uncertain. V was clipped by 3 bases and J by 10 bases, with 10 bases between them. Germline lookup yields CDR1 MNHEY and CDR2 SVGAGI. The CDR3 is 13 amino acids. Here the CDR3 DNA reads TGTGCCAGCAGTTATGATGGTCCCTCACCCCTCCACTTT. This gives the protein CASSYDGPSPLHF.

The chain couples TRBV9 to TRBJ2-3, with 8 bases aligning to TRBD2. The length of the CDR3 is 15 residues. The V gene's germline CDR1 is SGDLS and CDR2 YYNGEE. V lost 1 base to trimming and J lost 0 bases; unmatched junction nucleotides: 1. CDR3 protein: CASSVPGGSTDTQYF. The CDR3 DNA is TGTGCCAGCAGCGTACCGGGGGGGAGCACAGATACGCAGTATTTT.

CDR3 bases: TGTGCCAGCAGAGGCACGGGACAGGGGGCGGAAGCTTTCTTT. Protein: CASRGTGQGAEAFF. The chain employs TRBV6-4 and TRBJ1-1; 12 bases map to TRBD1. This CDR3 is 14 amino acids long. The V segment lost 6 bases and the J segment 8 bases; nucleotides outside the gene matches: 7. The V gene's germline CDR1 is MRHNA and CDR2 SNTAGT.

The chain links TRBV11-3 to TRBJ2-7; the D gene could be TRBD1 or TRBD2 (5 bases each). CDR3 length: 15 amino acids. Trimming pared 3 bases from V and 0 bases from J, leaving 12 bases between. Germline CDR1 SGHNT, CDR2 YENEEA. The CDR3 DNA reads as TGTGCCAGCAGCTTGGCGGGCGACAGCTCCTACGAGCAGTACTTC. Protein product: CASSLAGDSSYEQYF.

The chain joins TRBV7-2 to TRBJ2-7; D uncertain. CDR1 SGHTA and CDR2 FQGNSA come from the germline V gene. This CDR3 spans 12 amino acids. The V gene lost 5 bases and the J gene lost 2 bases, with 7 bases spanning the gap. The CDR3: CASSPNTYEQYF. The CDR3 DNA sequence: TGTGCCAGCAGCCCGAATACCTACGAGCAGTACTTC.

This clone was seen more than once but under ten times. The chain combines TRBV5-6 with TRBJ1-2; D perhaps matches TRBD1 (6 bases). This CDR3 comprises 13 residues. In germline, CDR1 is SGHDT, CDR2 YYEEEE. The germline V and J ends were trimmed by 6 bases and 8 bases, with 17 bases remaining between them. The CDR3 loop reads CASNPGAGSGYTF. DNA for the CDR3: TGTGCCAGCAACCCGGGGGCAGGAAGCGGCTACACCTTC.

The chain uses TRBV7-9 and TRBJ1-5, with D tentatively TRBD1 (5 bases). V lost 6 bases, J lost 4 bases, and 10 bases lay in between. The CDR3 spans 13 residues. Germline V lookup: CDR1 SEHNR, CDR2 FQNEAQ (reference sequence). CDR3 sequence reads: CASSSQANQPQHF. CDR3 in DNA: TGTGCCAGCAGTTCACAGGCAAATCAGCCCCAGCATTTT.

The rearrangement uses TRBV19 and TRBJ2-2; 11 bases agree with TRBD2. The V gene end was trimmed by 0 bases and the J gene end by 6 bases; junction bases not matched to a gene: 12. CDR3 length equals 19 residues. Looked up from germline, CDR1 is LNHDA and CDR2 is SQIVND (reference sequence). As DNA, the CDR3 is TGTGCCAGTAGTATAGATCGGGGACTAGCGGATAAAAGCTCCGGGGAGCTGTTTTTT. It translates to CASSIDRGLADKSSGELFF. The whole variable domain, filled in from reference TRBV19 and TRBJ2-2, reads DGGITQSPKYLFRKEGQNVTLSCEQNLNHDAMYWYRQDPGQGLRLIYYSQIVNDFQKGDIAEGYSVSREKKESFPLTVTSAQKNPTAFYLCASSIDRGLADKSSGELFFGEGSRLTVL.

This clone was seen a few times. As DNA, the CDR3 is TGTGCCAGCAGCTTCACTCCCTCTTTAGCCAAAAACATTCAGTACTTC. This encodes CASSFTPSLAKNIQYF. This chain joins TRBV7-2 and TRBJ2-4, with D hard to call. V lost 3 bases and J lost 0, with 12 bases in between. The germline V gene encodes CDR1 SGHTA and CDR2 FQGNSA. There are 16 residues in the CDR3.

The CDR3, as DNA: TGTGCCACCAGCAGAGATGGCGGGGACTATGGCTACACCTTC. Translating gives CATSRDGGDYGYTF. The genes are TRBV15 and TRBJ1-2; D is undetermined. CDR1 is LNHNV, CDR2 YYDKDF, per germline (reference sequence). This CDR3 has 14 amino acids. V lost 0 bases and J lost 3, with 8 bases in between.